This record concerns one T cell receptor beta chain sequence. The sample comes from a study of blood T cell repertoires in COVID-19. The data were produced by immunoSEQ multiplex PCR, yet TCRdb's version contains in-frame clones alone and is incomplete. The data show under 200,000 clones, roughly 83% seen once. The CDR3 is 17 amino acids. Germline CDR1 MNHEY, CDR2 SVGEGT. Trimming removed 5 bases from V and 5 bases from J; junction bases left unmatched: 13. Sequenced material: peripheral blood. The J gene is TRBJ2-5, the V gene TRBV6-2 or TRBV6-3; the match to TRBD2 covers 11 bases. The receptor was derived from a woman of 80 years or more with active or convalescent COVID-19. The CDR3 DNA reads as TGTGCCAGCAGTCGGCGCGGGACTAGCGGACCCTTCGAGACCCAGTACTTC. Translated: CASSRRGTSGPFETQYF.